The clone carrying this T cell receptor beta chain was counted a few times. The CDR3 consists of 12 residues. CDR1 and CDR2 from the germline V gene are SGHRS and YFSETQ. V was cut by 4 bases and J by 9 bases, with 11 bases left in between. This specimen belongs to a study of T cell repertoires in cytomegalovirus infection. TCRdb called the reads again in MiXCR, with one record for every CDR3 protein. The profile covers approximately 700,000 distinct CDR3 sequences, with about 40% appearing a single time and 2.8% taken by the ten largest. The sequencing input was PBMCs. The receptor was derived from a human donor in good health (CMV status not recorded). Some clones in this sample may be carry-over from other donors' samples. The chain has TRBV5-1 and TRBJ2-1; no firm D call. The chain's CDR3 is CASSAGRFEQFF. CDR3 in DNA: TGCGCCAGCAGCGCCGGACGGTTTGAGCAGTTCTTC.